The clone carrying this TCR beta chain has only a few counts. Its antigen is unidentified. This record comes from a study of shared clonotypes between healthy human individuals. About the study: Three plates were used per donor for CD4 naive, three for CD4 memory, two for CD8 naive and one for CD8 memory.

General observations from the study: Naive subsets tended to show greater estimated richness than memory subsets. With a handful of donors compared, about 5.2% of naive CD4 clonotypes were shared.

J was trimmed by 6 bases and V by 5 bases; bases with no gene match: 7. Germline CDR1 and CDR2: SEHNR and FQNEAQ (reference sequence). The CDR3 sequence is 14 residues long. Produced via immunoSEQ multiplex PCR; TCRdb's table is partial and in-frame only. The data contain about 700,000 clones, around 74% of them singletons. This sequence originates from a woman between 25 and 40 years old in good health. The sample was memory CD4+ T cells sorted from blood. Described subset: CD45RA-negative fraction. The chain links TRBV7-9 to TRBJ2-7, with 10 bases that match TRBD1. The CDR3 DNA follows: TGTGCCAGCAGCCAACGACAGGGGGCTTCCGAGCAGTACTTC. Its translation is CASSQRQGASEQYF.